These 27 T cell receptor beta chains originate from one sample sequenced in a study of Graves' ophthalmopathy and Graves' hyperthyroidism. As the template, RNA transcripts were used to amplify TCR beta CDR3 regions. First-round RT-PCR employed HTBI primers, with a second-round multiplex PCR after it. TCRdb processed the multiplex PCR reads anew with MiXCR; each CDR3 protein has one entry. The sample lists more than 550,000 distinct CDR3 sequences, over 40% seen once, with about 3.3% in the top ten. The sample consisted of peripheral blood. These receptors were taken from an adult man with Graves' ophthalmopathy.

This chain joins TRBV20-1 and TRBJ2-7, with D possibly called TRBD1 or TRBD2 (5 bases each). Per the germline V gene, CDR1 is DFQATT and CDR2 is SNEGSKA (reference sequence). This CDR3 has 13 amino acids. With 6 bases removed from V and 0 bases from J, the gap between germline ends came to 12 bases. The CDR3 here is CSAAWGNSYEQYF. CDR3 DNA sequence: TGCAGTGCGGCGTGGGGGAACTCCTACGAGCAGTACTTC.

At least ten counts were recorded for this clonotype. This chain links TRBV19 with TRBJ2-1; TRBD2 is a possible D gene (6 bases). The V gene lost 6 bases and the J gene lost 8 bases, with 14 bases spanning the gap. This CDR3 spans 13 amino acids. CDR1 and CDR2 (germline): LNHDA, SQIVND (reference sequence). In DNA, the CDR3 is TGTGCCAGTAGAGGACCATGGGAGGATGAGCAGTTCTTC. The encoded protein is CASRGPWEDEQFF.

In its sample, this clonotype was seen a few times. The chain joins TRBV12-3 or TRBV12-4 to TRBJ2-7; TRBD1 matches at 7 bases. The V segment lost 6 bases and the J segment 2 bases; nucleotides outside the gene matches: 10. The CDR3 is 15 residues long. The CDR3 protein is CASSRPRQGTYEQYF. The CDR3 bases are TGTGCCAGCAGCCGCCCCAGACAGGGTACCTACGAGCAGTACTTC.

This clonotype occurred many times. The gene calls are TRBV4-1 and TRBJ2-7, with no clear D. Germline loops: CDR1 MGHRA, CDR2 YSYEKL. CDR3 length: 10 amino acids. V was shortened by 6 bases and J by 4 bases, with 4 bases between the two germline ends. This CDR3 reads CASRLYEQYF. CDR3 nucleotides: TGCGCCAGCAGGCTATACGAGCAGTACTTC.

This clonotype appeared once. The V gene is TRBV7-2, the J gene TRBJ2-7; the match to TRBD2 covers 7 bases. The germline V gene encodes CDR1 SGHTA and CDR2 FQGNSA. There are 13 residues in the CDR3. The junction had 4 bases not matched to a gene; V was cut back by 3 bases and J by 5 bases. CDR3: CASSLGGYHEQYF. The CDR3 DNA reads TGTGCCAGCAGCTTGGGGGGGTACCACGAGCAGTACTTC.

This clonotype was detected a few times. At one of its ends the junction is not consistent with the germline gene, which may arise from a read error. This chain joins TRBV7-2 and TRBJ2-7; D not resolved. CDR1 is SGHTA, CDR2 FQGNSA, per germline. This CDR3 is 14 amino acids long. This CDR3 reads CASSPALGTYEQYF. CDR3 coding DNA: TGCGCCAGCAGCCCCGCATTGGGTACCTACGAGCAGTACTTC.

At least ten counts were recorded for this clonotype. The chain has TRBV19 and TRBJ2-7; D might be TRBD2 (6 bases). Trimming removed 3 bases at V and 2 bases at J, with 8 bases between. Germline V gives CDR1 LNHDA, CDR2 SQIVND (reference sequence). This CDR3 spans 13 amino acids. DNA for the CDR3: TGTGCCAGTAGTATGGGGGAGGCCTACGAGCAGTACTTC. Protein: CASSMGEAYEQYF.

This clonotype has at least ten counts. CDR3 sequence (DNA): TGTGCCAGCGGGACTGACACTCATAATTCACCCCTCCACTTT. Translated: CASGTDTHNSPLHF. The V and J genes are TRBV5-6 and TRBJ1-6, with D tentatively TRBD1 (5 bases). V lost 7 bases to trimming and J lost 5 bases, with 13 bases between them. Germline V CDR1 and CDR2: SGHDT, YYEEEE. The CDR3 totals 14 residues.

This clonotype was seen at least ten times. The rearrangement links TRBV2 to TRBJ1-1; tentatively, D is TRBD1 (6 bases). There are 13 residues in the CDR3. CDR1 and CDR2 (germline): SNHLY, FYNNEI. Trimming removed 7 bases at V and 2 bases at J, with 11 bases between. The chain's CDR3 is CASNHRVNTEAFF. The DNA for the CDR3 is TGTGCCAGCAATCACAGGGTTAACACTGAAGCTTTCTTT.

The chain is built from TRBV15 and TRBJ2-6; the match to TRBD1 covers 7 bases. Unmatched junction bases numbered 4, after V lost 3 bases and J lost 2 bases. Germline V lookup: CDR1 LNHNV, CDR2 YYDKDF (reference sequence). CDR3 length equals 16 residues. For the CDR3, the DNA is TGTGCCACCAGCAGCGGAACAGGGGCTGGGGCCAACGTCCTGACTTTC. As protein: CATSSGTGAGANVLTF.

Points on this clonotype: At one boundary the junction diverges from the germline segment, which might be a read error. The CDR3 loop reads CASSPRTGGQATNEELFF. The CDR3 DNA is TGTGCCAGCAGCCCCCGGACAGGGGGCCAGGCAACTAATGAAGAACTGTTTTTT. The genes are TRBV7-3 and TRBJ1-4, with TRBD1 identical over 11 bases. CDR3 length equals 18 residues. CDR1 is SGHTA and CDR2 is FQGTGA in the germline V gene. Drawing the rest from reference TRBV7-3 and TRBJ1-4, the complete variable domain is GAGVSQTPSNKVTEKGKYVELRCDPISGHTALYWYRQSLGQGPEFLIYFQGTGAADDSGLPNDRFFAVRPEGSVSTLKIQRTERGDSAVYLCASSPRTGGQATNEELFFGSGTQLSVL.

This clonotype turned up a few times. The chain has TRBV6-5 and TRBJ1-4; D gene uncertain. V dropped 0 bases and J dropped 0 bases, with 8 bases sitting between them. Per germline, CDR1 MNHEY and CDR2 SVGAGI. The CDR3 is made up of 16 amino acids. The CDR3 DNA reads TGTGCCAGCAGTTACTCGAACGGAGCAACTAATGAAAAACTGTTTTTT. It encodes CASSYSNGATNEKLFF.

The rearrangement uses TRBV10-3 and TRBJ1-1; possible D gene TRBD1, 5 bases. The CDR3 contains 14 residues. Deletions cut 5 bases from V and 5 bases from J, with 15 bases between. Germline V gives CDR1 ENHRY, CDR2 SYGVKD. This chain's CDR3 is CAISSGDLGTEAFF. In DNA, the CDR3 is TGTGCCATCAGTAGCGGGGACCTGGGGACTGAAGCTTTCTTT.

This clonotype was recorded many times. The V and J genes are TRBV6-5 and TRBJ1-6; TRBD1 matches at 7 bases. The junction had 3 bases not matched to a gene; V was cut back by 7 bases and J by 0 bases. The CDR3 covers 15 residues. Germline V gene lookup returns CDR1 MNHEY and CDR2 SVGAGI. CDR3 region: CASTRDSSYNSPLHF. The CDR3 DNA reads as TGTGCCAGCACCCGGGACAGCTCCTATAATTCACCCCTCCACTTT.

This clonotype appeared many times. V is TRBV11-2 and J is TRBJ1-1, with D unclear. In germline, CDR1 is SGHAT, CDR2 FQNNGV. With 1 base removed from V and 1 base from J, the gap between germline ends came to 7 bases. The CDR3 length is 14 residues. Here the CDR3 reads CASSLVDSNTEAFF. DNA of the CDR3: TGTGCCAGCAGCTTAGTAGATTCGAACACTGAAGCTTTCTTT. The full variable domain, completed using reference TRBV11-2 and TRBJ1-1, is EAGVAQSPRYKIIEKRQSVAFWCNPISGHATLYWYQQILGQGPKLLIQFQNNGVVDDSQLPKDRFSAERLKGVDSTLKIQPAKLEDSAVYLCASSLVDSNTEAFFGQGTRLTVV.

In its sample, this clonotype was seen a few times. The chain recombines TRBV9 with TRBJ2-6, with D possibly TRBD2 on 5 matching bases. V was shortened by 4 bases and J by 2 bases, with 16 bases between the two germline ends. The length of the CDR3 is 17 residues. Per germline, CDR1 SGDLS and CDR2 YYNGEE. The CDR3 loop is CASSQDSGATGANVLTF. In nucleotides, the CDR3 is TGTGCCAGCAGCCAGGACTCAGGCGCTACTGGGGCCAACGTCCTGACTTTC. The full variable domain, rest sourced from reference TRBV9 and TRBJ2-6, is DSGVTQTPKHLITATGQRVTLRCSPRSGDLSVYWYQQSLDQGLQFLIQYYNGEERAKGNILERFSAQQFPDLHSELNLSSLELGDSALYFCASSQDSGATGANVLTFGAGSRLTVL.

This clonotype was detected many times. This chain uses TRBV7-6 with TRBJ2-5; 7 positions agree with TRBD2. The CDR3 spans 16 residues. CDR1 and CDR2 from the germline V gene are SGHVS and FNYEAQ. The V gene end was trimmed by 5 bases and the J gene end by 0 bases; junction bases not matched to a gene: 9. The CDR3 is CASSPTVAGNQETQYF. The DNA of the CDR3 is TGTGCCAGCAGCCCGACTGTAGCGGGTAACCAAGAGACCCAGTACTTC.

Notes on this clonotype: Given a much more abundant clone one base away, this may be a read error. The CDR3 region is CGARATGANVLTF. In DNA form, the CDR3 reads TGCGGTGCTAGAGCCACTGGGGCCAACGTCCTGACTTTC. The chain uses TRBV20-1 and TRBJ2-6; no reliable D call. Germline V CDR1 and CDR2: DFQATT, SNEGSKA (reference sequence). The CDR3 consists of 13 residues.

This clonotype was detected ten times or more. The chain links TRBV19 to TRBJ1-2; possibly TRBD1 for D (5 bases). V gave up 4 bases and J gave up 4 bases, with 10 bases separating them. This CDR3 has 13 amino acids. The germline CDR1 and CDR2 sequences are LNHDA and SQIVND (reference sequence). The CDR3, as DNA: TGTGCCAGTAGTAGAGACAGAAGCTATGGCTACACCTTC. Protein sequence: CASSRDRSYGYTF.

The chain couples TRBV24-1 to TRBJ2-1, with D unclear. The germline CDR1 and CDR2 sequences are KGHDR and SFDVKD. The CDR3 covers 13 residues. Between the trimmed V and J ends, which lost 0 bases and 5 bases, there was a span of 4 bases. The CDR3 DNA follows: TGTGCCACCAGTGATTTGAGTAACAATGAGCAGTTCTTC. This gives the protein CATSDLSNNEQFF.

This clonotype was seen only once. Relative to the germline gene, one junction end is altered; a read error may explain this. The CDR3 loop is CASSLGPIAREKLFF. The CDR3 DNA reads TGTGCCAGCAGCTTAGGGCCAATCGCTAGGGAAAAGCTGTTTTTT. The chain couples TRBV7-6 to TRBJ1-4; no definite D call. The CDR3 loop spans 15 amino acids. Germline-derived CDR1 and CDR2 are SGHVS and FNYEAQ.

This clonotype was recorded only once. Being one base from a much bigger clone, this may be a read error. The V and J genes are TRBV20-1 and TRBJ2-7; 9 positions match TRBD2. This CDR3 region has 14 residues. Per the germline V gene, CDR1 is DFQATT and CDR2 is SNEGSKA (reference sequence). V gave up 3 bases and J gave up 4 bases; unmatched junction bases: 7. The CDR3 DNA reads TGCAGTGCTAGTGATGTTAGCGGGAGATACGAGCAGTACTTC. This translates into CSASDVSGRYEQYF.

V usage is TRBV7-2 and J usage is TRBJ1-2; TRBD1 aligns across 8 bases. The V gene end was trimmed by 5 bases and the J gene end by 8 bases; junction bases not matched to a gene: 13. In germline, CDR1 is SGHTA, CDR2 FQGNSA. This CDR3 is 15 amino acids long. CDR3 coding DNA: TGTGCCAGCAGCCTCACCGACAGGGGACAGGAGGGCTACACCTTC. Translation gives CASSLTDRGQEGYTF.

This clonotype was seen ten or more times. The chain links TRBV7-9 to TRBJ1-1, with 9 bases identical to TRBD1. The germline CDR1 and CDR2 sequences are SEHNR and FQNEAQ (reference sequence). This CDR3 is built from 14 residues. V shed 5 bases and J 10 bases; nucleotides not matched to a gene: 11. This CDR3 is CASSEGTGSIGAFF. CDR3 nucleotide sequence: TGTGCCAGCAGCGAGGGGACAGGGAGTATAGGAGCTTTCTTT.

The J gene is TRBJ2-7, the V gene TRBV9; 8 bases agree with TRBD2. Trimming removed 0 bases from V and 4 bases from J; junction bases left unmatched: 9. CDR3 length: 16 residues. CDR1 SGDLS and CDR2 YYNGEE come from the germline V gene. CDR3 sequence: CASSVGGTSHTYEQYF. The CDR3 nucleotides read TGTGCCAGCAGCGTAGGGGGGACTAGTCATACATACGAGCAGTACTTC. Variable domain in full (rest from reference TRBV9 and TRBJ2-7): DSGVTQTPKHLITATGQRVTLRCSPRSGDLSVYWYQQSLDQGLQFLIQYYNGEERAKGNILERFSAQQFPDLHSELNLSSLELGDSALYFCASSVGGTSHTYEQYFGPGTRLTVT.

This clonotype was counted ten times or more. This chain links TRBV5-1 with TRBJ1-2; D gene unclear. The V gene's germline CDR1 is SGHRS and CDR2 YFSETQ. Trimming took 2 bases from V and 3 from J, leaving 8 bases between them. The CDR3 loop spans 13 amino acids. CDR3 sequence: CASSFEGYYGYTF. The CDR3 DNA reads as TGCGCCAGCAGCTTTGAGGGCTACTATGGCTACACCTTC.

This clonotype occurred many times. V and J are TRBV20-1 and TRBJ2-5; D not resolved. The germline V and J ends were trimmed by 2 bases and 0 bases, with 7 bases remaining between them. Germline lookup yields CDR1 DFQATT and CDR2 SNEGSKA (reference sequence). There are 13 residues in the CDR3. The CDR3 DNA follows: TGCAGTGCTAGAACTCGGGACCAAGAGACCCAGTACTTC. Its translation is CSARTRDQETQYF.